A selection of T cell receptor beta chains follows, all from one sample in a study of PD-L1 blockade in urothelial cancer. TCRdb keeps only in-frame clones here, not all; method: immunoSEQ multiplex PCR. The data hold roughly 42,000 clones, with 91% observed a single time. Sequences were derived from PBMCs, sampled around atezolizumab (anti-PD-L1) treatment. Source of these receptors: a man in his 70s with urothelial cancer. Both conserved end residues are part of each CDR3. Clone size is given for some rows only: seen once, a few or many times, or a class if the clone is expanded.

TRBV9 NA CASSGRGSYNEQFF
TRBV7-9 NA CASSLGTSFTGELFF
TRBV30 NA CAWSGLKSNEETQYF
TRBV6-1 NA CASSESGVGQPQHF
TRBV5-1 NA CASSSATSGKVETQYF
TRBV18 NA CASSPEVTRGYGYTF
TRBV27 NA CASSRGGDQPQHF
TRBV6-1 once CASREHDTEAFF
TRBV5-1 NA CASSLFGANTGELFF
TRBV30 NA CAWSVSSHRDSNQPQHF
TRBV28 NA CASSPMKGGLYEQYF
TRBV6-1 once CASRVKGEGGTEAFF
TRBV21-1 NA CASSKALGGKNTEAFF
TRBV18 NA CASSPTGVRDTQYF
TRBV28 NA CASGGAGLEPQHF
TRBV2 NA CASSPLAGGVEQYF
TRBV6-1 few CASTLQGESNQPQHF
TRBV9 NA CASSPRGVGGLDSTDTQYF
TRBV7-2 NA CASSLGVTGNGYTF
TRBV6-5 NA CASSSVVNTEAFF
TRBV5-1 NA CASSLEGPGLNTEAFF
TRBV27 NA CASSPQGLAGGTGELFF
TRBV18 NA CASSHPASGEAKNIQYF
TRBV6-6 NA CASSLRQNPPYEQYF
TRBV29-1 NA CSVAPLTGKETQYF
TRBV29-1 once CSVDRSRETQYF
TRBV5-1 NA CASSPGGSATNEKLFF
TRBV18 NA CASSPLPATGGRYEQYF
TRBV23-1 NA CASSPNQPQHF
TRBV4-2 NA CASSPRQEWTTNTQYF